Reported below is one T cell receptor (beta chain). Its antigen is currently unknown. Method: immunoSEQ multiplex PCR; TCRdb's copy keeps in-frame clones and lacks some. Of tens of thousands of clones in the sample, about 80% were seen once. This sample is part of a study of PD-1 blockade in classical Hodgkin lymphoma. General observations from the study: Anyone who began nivolumab under 1 year after ASCT was excluded. Diversity similar to that of newly diagnosed patients was seen at baseline in complete responders. Compared with baseline, CD4+ but not CD8+ TCR diversity had risen significantly by C4D1.

Regarding time point: cycle 4 day 1 (C4D1), after around six weeks of nivolumab. Relapse was seen in all patients after autologous stem cell transplantation, and brentuximab vedotin exposure was variable. The clonotype comes from a human donor with classical Hodgkin lymphoma. Sequencing was performed on peripheral blood mononuclear cells (PBMCs), taken before the fourth cycle of nivolumab.

The CDR3 is CASSWGGNEQFF. DNA of the CDR3: TGTGCCAGCAGCTGGGGCGGGAATGAGCAGTTCTTC. The V call is TRBV7-6, the J call TRBJ2-1; D could derive from TRBD1 or TRBD2 (5 bases each). V was shortened by 4 bases and J by 7 bases, with 8 bases between the two germline ends. The length of the CDR3 is 12 residues. Germline CDR1 is SGHVS and CDR2 is FNYEAQ.